These 20 T cell receptor beta chains were all obtained from the same sample, sequenced in a study of blood T cell repertoires in COVID-19. This table comes from immunoSEQ multiplex PCR, and its TCRdb copy is limited to in-frame clones, with some not included. The table includes 50,000 to 55,000 clones, about 86% detected once. Sequencing used peripheral blood. The source is a man in his fifties with acute or convalescent COVID-19.

This chain joins TRBV12-2 and TRBJ2-3; the table's D call of TRBD2 was not tested on the DNA. TRBV12-2 is labeled a pseudogene. This CDR3 is built from 16 residues. The CDR3 is CASRSRLTSHTDTQYF. CDR3 nucleotide sequence: TGTGCAAGTCGCTCAAGACTAACCTCACACACAGATACGCAGTATTTT.

V gene TRBV4-1 combines with J gene TRBJ1-5, with D unresolved. Germline CDR1 MGHRA, CDR2 YSYEKL. V was trimmed by 0 bases and J by 5 bases, leaving 11 bases between them. The CDR3 loop spans 15 amino acids. Written as DNA, the CDR3 is TGCGCCAGCAGCCAAGAGGGGAGCGGAGATCAGCCCCAGCATTTT. It specifies CASSQEGSGDQPQHF.

The rearrangement uses TRBV18 and TRBJ2-5, with 9 bases lining up with TRBD1. Germline trimming cut 3 bases from V and 4 bases from J; bases unmatched to any gene: 6. Germline V CDR1 and CDR2: KGHSH, LQKENI. The CDR3 consists of 15 residues. The CDR3 nucleotides are TGTGCCAGCTCACCCCGGACAGGGGTCGCAGAGACCCAGTACTTC. It encodes CASSPRTGVAETQYF.

The V gene is TRBV6-1, the J gene TRBJ1-1; D gene ambiguous. Germline-derived CDR1 and CDR2 are MNHNS and SASEGT. The ends were cut back, 1 base at V and 11 bases at J, with 14 bases in the middle. There are 13 residues in the CDR3. The CDR3 nucleotides are TGTGCCAGCAGTGAAGTAATGACACTGTGGGCTTTCTTT. It yields the protein CASSEVMTLWAFF.

V gene TRBV11-2 combines with J gene TRBJ2-7, with a weak D call TRBD2 (6 bases). V lost 0 bases and J 0 bases, leaving 9 bases between the germline ends. CDR3 length equals 15 residues. The germline gives CDR1 SGHAT, CDR2 FQNNGV. CDR3 protein: CASSLEAGGSYEQYF. The DNA for the CDR3 is TGTGCCAGCAGCTTAGAAGCCGGGGGCTCCTACGAGCAGTACTTC. Looking up the rest from reference TRBV11-2 and TRBJ2-7 gives the full variable domain: EAGVAQSPRYKIIEKRQSVAFWCNPISGHATLYWYQQILGQGPKLLIQFQNNGVVDDSQLPKDRFSAERLKGVDSTLKIQPAKLEDSAVYLCASSLEAGGSYEQYFGPGTRLTVT.

The V and J genes are TRBV14 and TRBJ1-2; the D gene is possibly TRBD1 (5 bases). Trimming cost V 4 bases and J 6 bases, with 6 bases left between them. Germline V CDR1 and CDR2: SGHDN, FVKESK. CDR3 length equals 11 residues. CDR3 sequence reads: CASSRGDGYTF. CDR3 sequence (DNA): TGTGCCAGCAGCCGGGGGGATGGCTACACCTTC.

This rearrangement joins TRBV27 to TRBJ1-3; D unresolved. This CDR3 spans 13 amino acids. The germline V gene has CDR1 MNHEY and CDR2 SMNVEV (reference sequence). The V gene lost 2 bases and the J gene lost 1 base, with 3 bases spanning the gap. The CDR3 nucleotides are TGTGCCAGCAGTTTAGAGTCTGGAAACACCATATATTTT. Translating it yields CASSLESGNTIYF.

This clone is a singleton in its sample. The rearrangement links TRBV30 to TRBJ2-3; 12 bases match TRBD2. CDR3 size: 16 residues. CDR1 is GTSNPN, CDR2 SVGIG, per germline (reference sequence). V shed 8 bases and J 0 bases; nucleotides not matched to a gene: 9. CDR3: CAGGTSGGPSTDTQYF. CDR3 nucleotide sequence: TGTGCCGGGGGAACTAGCGGGGGGCCTAGCACAGATACGCAGTATTTT.

This chain uses TRBV5-1 with TRBJ2-3, with a tentative D call TRBD2 (5 bases). Germline V gives CDR1 SGHRS, CDR2 YFSETQ. Trimming took 4 bases from V and 6 from J, leaving 15 bases between them. The CDR3 spans 14 residues. The DNA for the CDR3 is TGCGCCAGCAGCAACGACGGACGCGGGGATACGCAGTATTTT. Protein: CASSNDGRGDTQYF.

This chain links TRBV12-3 or TRBV12-4 with TRBJ1-1; TRBD1 matches at 7 bases. With V trimmed by 6 bases and J by 4 bases, 5 bases remained unmatched. The CDR3 is 13 amino acids. CDR3 DNA sequence: TGTGCCAGCAGACCGACAGGGCGCACTGAAGCTTTCTTT. This codes for CASRPTGRTEAFF.

This chain connects TRBV5-1 to TRBJ1-4; 7 bases line up with TRBD1. The CDR3 loop spans 15 amino acids. Germline CDR1 is SGHRS and CDR2 is YFSETQ. V lost 0 bases, J lost 5 bases, and 4 bases stayed unmatched. The CDR3 bases are TGCGCCAGCAGCTTGGTCGCAGGGGGGAATGAAAAACTGTTTTTT. Translation: CASSLVAGGNEKLFF.

The V call is TRBV27, the J call TRBJ2-7; a possible D gene is TRBD2 (6 bases). V was pared by 8 bases and J by 4 bases, with 21 bases between. Germline assignment: CDR1 MNHEY and CDR2 SMNVEV (reference sequence). The CDR3 totals 15 residues. This chain's CDR3 is CASADHRDFSYEQYF. CDR3 in DNA: TGTGCCAGCGCAGACCACCGGGACTTCTCTTACGAGCAGTACTTC.

The chain combines TRBV5-1 with TRBJ2-3; 10 nucleotides match TRBD2. Germline values: CDR1 SGHRS, CDR2 YFSETQ. The junction had 3 bases not matched to a gene; V was cut back by 4 bases and J by 1 base. The CDR3 is made up of 15 amino acids. DNA for the CDR3: TGCGCCAGCAGCGTTCTAGCGGGGGGCACAGATACGCAGTATTTT. Its protein product is CASSVLAGGTDTQYF.

This chain links TRBV28 with TRBJ1-5; maybe TRBD1 (6 bases). Germline V gene lookup returns CDR1 MDHEN and CDR2 SYDVKM. The CDR3 loop spans 14 amino acids. Between the trimmed V and J ends, which lost 5 bases and 3 bases, there was a span of 11 bases. The CDR3 sequence is CASSPQGDNQPQHF. The CDR3, as DNA: TGTGCCAGCAGTCCACAGGGAGACAATCAGCCCCAGCATTTT.

V gene TRBV3-1 (or the pseudogene TRBV3-2) combines with J gene TRBJ1-1; 7 bases match TRBD1. This CDR3 spans 17 amino acids. V lost 0 bases to trimming and J lost 5 bases; unmatched junction nucleotides: 12. Per germline, CDR1 LGHDT and CDR2 YNNKEL (reference sequence). This CDR3 reads CASSQDPGRGARTEAFF. CDR3 in DNA: TGTGCCAGCAGCCAAGATCCTGGCAGGGGGGCACGAACTGAAGCTTTCTTT.

The rearrangement links TRBV25-1 to TRBJ2-1, with D unresolved. The CDR3 is 13 amino acids. Deletions cut 6 bases from V and 0 bases from J, with 6 bases between. Germline-derived CDR1 and CDR2 are MGHDK and SYGVNS. CDR3 bases: TGTGCCAGCAGGAAGAGCTCCTACAATGAGCAGTTCTTC. Its translation: CASRKSSYNEQFF. The variable domain in full, with the rest retrieved from reference TRBV25-1 and TRBJ2-1, is EADIYQTPRYLVIGTGKKITLECSQTMGHDKMYWYQQDPGMELHLIHYSYGVNSTEKGDLSSESTVSRIRTEHFPLTLESARPSHTSQYLCASRKSSYNEQFFGPGTRLTVL.

J is TRBJ1-4 and V is TRBV25-1; a possible D gene is TRBD1 (6 bases). Germline-derived CDR1 and CDR2 are MGHDK and SYGVNS. This CDR3 comprises 13 residues. V lost 7 bases to trimming and J lost 1 base, with 7 bases between them. This CDR3 reads CASTRGTNEKLFF. In nucleotides, the CDR3 is TGTGCCAGCACCAGGGGAACTAATGAAAAACTGTTTTTT.

J is TRBJ1-1 and V is TRBV6-5, with D perhaps TRBD1 (6 bases). The CDR3 spans 15 residues. CDR1 is MNHEY, CDR2 SVGAGI, per germline. V was trimmed by 2 bases and J by 4 bases, leaving 14 bases between them. As DNA, the CDR3 is TGTGCCAGCAGTTACGGGGGGGCGGGAGGCACTGAAGCTTTCTTT. Its translation: CASSYGGAGGTEAFF.

The chain carries TRBV4-1 and TRBJ1-5; weak D call: TRBD1 (5 bases). Germline lookup yields CDR1 MGHRA and CDR2 YSYEKL. The V end lost 3 bases, the J end lost 6 bases, and 21 bases lay between the germline ends. The CDR3 covers 17 residues. CDR3 DNA: TGCGCCAGCAGCCATAGCATCGGGCAGGGTGTGTCTCAGCCCCAGCATTTT. This translates into CASSHSIGQGVSQPQHF.

The V gene is TRBV7-8, the J gene TRBJ2-5; 8 bases are a match to TRBD1. This CDR3 contains 14 residues. Germline values: CDR1 SGHVS, CDR2 FQNEAQ. V lost 0 bases, J lost 4 bases, and 1 base stayed unmatched. Written as DNA, the CDR3 is TGTGCCAGCAGCTTAGCCAGGGGGCGAGAGACCCAGTACTTC. It specifies CASSLARGRETQYF.